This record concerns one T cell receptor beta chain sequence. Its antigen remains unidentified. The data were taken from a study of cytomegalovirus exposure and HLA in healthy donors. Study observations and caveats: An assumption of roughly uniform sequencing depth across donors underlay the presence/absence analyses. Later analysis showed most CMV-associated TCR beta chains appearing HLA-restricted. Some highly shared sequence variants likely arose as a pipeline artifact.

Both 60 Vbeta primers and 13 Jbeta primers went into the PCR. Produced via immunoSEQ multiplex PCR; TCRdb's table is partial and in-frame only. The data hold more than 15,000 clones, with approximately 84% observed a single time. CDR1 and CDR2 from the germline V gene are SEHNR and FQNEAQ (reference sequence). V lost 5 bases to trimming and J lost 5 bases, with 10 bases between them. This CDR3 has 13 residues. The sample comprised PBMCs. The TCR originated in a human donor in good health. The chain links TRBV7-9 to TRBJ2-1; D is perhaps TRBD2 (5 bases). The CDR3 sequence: CASSLGLHNEQFF. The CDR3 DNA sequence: TGTGCCAGCAGCCTTGGACTTCACAATGAGCAGTTCTTC.